Listed below are T cell receptor beta chains from one sample, sequenced in a study of T cell changes during pregnancy in multiple sclerosis. The method was immunoSEQ multiplex PCR; TCRdb's version includes in-frame clones alone and lacks a portion of them. The data contain around 62,000 clones, just over 90% of them singletons. The sample consisted of peripheral blood, taken in the third trimester of pregnancy. Source of these receptors: a female donor with multiple sclerosis, enrolled in a pregnancy study. Each CDR3 is given with its conserved first and last residue. The D gene is left open where the match is weak. Clone size is given for some rows only: seen once, a few or many times, or a class if the clone is expanded.

>NA|TRBJ2-7|TRBV10-1|TRBD2
TGCGCCAGCAGCGAAGGTGTATACGGGGGGTACGAGCAGTACTTC
CASSEGVYGGYEQYF
>NA|TRBJ1-1|TRBV5-6|NA
TGTGCCAGCAGCCCCGGGGTCACTGAAGCTTTCTTT
CASSPGVTEAFF
>NA|TRBJ2-1|TRBV7-6|TRBD2
TGTGCCAGCAGCGGAGAGGGACTAGCCTCCTACAATGAGCAGTTCTTC
CASSGEGLASYNEQFF
>NA|TRBJ1-3|TRBV18|NA
TGTGCCAGCTCACCAATGGCGGACTTCAGCTCTGGAAACACCATATATTTT
CASSPMADFSSGNTIYF
>NA|TRBJ2-5|TRBV7-8|NA
TGTGCCAGCAGCTTTGAATCCAGAGAGACCCAGTACTTC
CASSFESRETQYF
>NA|TRBJ2-3|TRBV6-5|TRBD2
TGTGCCAGCAGTCCGGGACTAGTCTTGAATACGCAGTATTTT
CASSPGLVLNTQYF
>NA|TRBJ2-2|TRBV4-2|NA
TGTGCCAGCAGCCAGGAGGGAGGGGGGTACGGGGAGCTGTTTTTT
CASSQEGGGYGELFF
>NA|TRBJ2-2|TRBV6-1|TRBD2
TGTGCCAGCAGTGGACGGACAGTACTAGCGGGATTGAACACCGGGGAGCTGTTTTTT
CASSGRTVLAGLNTGELFF
>NA|TRBJ2-1|TRBV6-5|NA
TGTGCCAGCAGTTATGGGCCGGAAAGCTCCTACAATGAGCAGTTCTTC
CASSYGPESSYNEQFF
>NA|TRBJ2-7|TRBV6-5|TRBD2
TGTGCCAGCAGGGGACTAGCGGGCGAGCAGTACTTC
CASRGLAGEQYF
>NA|TRBJ2-1|TRBV18|TRBD2
TGTGCCAGCTCACCGCGACTAGCGGGGGGGTGGAATGAGCAGTTCTTC
CASSPRLAGGWNEQFF
>NA|TRBJ2-6|TRBV2|NA
TGTGCCAGCAGAGCATTCGTCCGCTCTGGGGCCAACGTCCTGACTTTC
CASRAFVRSGANVLTF
>NA|TRBJ2-3|TRBV14|TRBD2
TGTGCCAGCAGCCAATTCGGGCCTGGGGGTAGCGGGAACACAGATACGCAGTATTTT
CASSQFGPGGSGNTDTQYF
>NA|TRBJ1-1|TRBV5-5|TRBD1
TGTGCCAGCAGCTCTCGGGACAGTCCCTTGGGGGACGCCACTGAAGCTTTCTTT
CASSSRDSPLGDATEAFF
>NA|TRBJ2-5|TRBV27|NA
TGTGCCAGCAGGCACAGGCCCCAAGAGACCCAGTACTTC
CASRHRPQETQYF
>NA|TRBJ2-7|TRBV5-1|TRBD2
TGCGCCAGCAGCTTAGGGACTAGCGGGAAAACCTACGAGCAGTACTTC
CASSLGTSGKTYEQYF
>NA|TRBJ2-5|TRBV7-6|NA
TGTGCCAGCAGCTTAGGGGCTCCGGAGGGGGAGACCCAGTACTTC
CASSLGAPEGETQYF
>once|TRBJ1-2|TRBV14|NA
TGTGCCAGCAGCCTGGCCGATTATGGCGGCTACACCTTC
CASSLADYGGYTF
>NA|TRBJ2-7|TRBV2|TRBD2
TGTGCCAGCAGTAGCACTAGCGGGGCATACGAGCAGTACTTC
CASSSTSGAYEQYF
>once|TRBJ2-3|TRBV13|NA
TGTGCCAGCAGCTTACCCTACACAGATACGCAGTATTTT
CASSLPYTDTQYF
>NA|TRBJ1-2|TRBV2|NA
TGTGCCAGCAGTCCAAGAGACAGGATAAGCTATGGCTACACCTTC
CASSPRDRISYGYTF
>NA|TRBJ2-7|TRBV13|TRBD2
TGTGCCAGCTCAACCTTCCCGGGACTAGCGGGGGGTTCCTACGAGCAGTACTTC
CASSTFPGLAGGSYEQYF
>NA|TRBJ2-1|TRBV10-1|NA
TGCGCCAGCAGTGGAGGATGCGAGCAGTTCTTC
CASSGGCEQFF
>NA|TRBJ1-2|TRBV5-1|NA
TGCGCCAGCAGCTTGGGACAGAGTAGTGGAGGCTACACCTTC
CASSLGQSSGGYTF
>NA|TRBJ2-5|TRBV11-2|TRBD1
TGTGCCAGCAGCTGGGGACAGGGAGAGACCCAGTACTTC
CASSWGQGETQYF
>NA|TRBJ2-7|TRBV5-4|TRBD1
TGTGCCAGCAGCCCGGGACAGGGGGACTACGAGCAGTACTTC
CASSPGQGDYEQYF
>NA|TRBJ1-1|TRBV12-5|TRBD1
TGTGCTAGTGGTTTGGCCTTGACAGGGGTACGCACTGAAGCTTTCTTT
CASGLALTGVRTEAFF
>few|TRBJ1-6|TRBV9|NA
TGTGCCAGCAGTGCGACAGGCAATTCACCCCTCCACTTT
CASSATGNSPLHF
>once|TRBJ1-1|TRBV19|NA
TGTGCCAGTAGTCCGACAGAGAACACTGAAGCTTTCTTT
CASSPTENTEAFF
>NA|TRBJ1-1|TRBV7-9|NA
TGTGCCAGCAGCTTTGGGGGGAGTAGGAACACTGAAGCTTTCTTT
CASSFGGSRNTEAFF
>once|TRBJ2-7|TRBV7-8|TRBD1
TGTGCCAGCAGCTTAGTCCCGGACAGGCCCTACGAGCAGTACTTC
CASSLVPDRPYEQYF
>NA|TRBJ1-5|TRBV6-5|NA
TGTGCCAGCAGTCGGATGAAGGAGGATCAGCCCCAGCATTTT
CASSRMKEDQPQHF
>NA|TRBJ1-3|TRBV6-5|NA
TGTGCCAGCAGGTTAAACTCTGGAAACACCATATATTTT
CASRLNSGNTIYF
>NA|TRBJ2-7|TRBV11-3|NA
TGTGCCAGCAGCTTAGGACAGACCCCTTCCTACGAGCAGTACTTC
CASSLGQTPSYEQYF
>NA|TRBJ2-6|TRBV6-5|NA
TGTGCCAGCAGTTACTATAGCTCTGGGGCCAACGTCCTGACTTTC
CASSYYSSGANVLTF
>NA|TRBJ1-2|TRBV5-1|NA
TGCGCCAGCAGCTTGATCAGGGCGGGGTTGTTATCACCCGATGGCTACACCTTC
CASSLIRAGLLSPDGYTF
>once|TRBJ1-5|TRBV7-2|NA
TGTGCCAGCAGCATAGGACAGACTAATCAGCCCCAGCATTTT
CASSIGQTNQPQHF
>NA|TRBJ1-2|TRBV6-1|NA
TGTGCCACCCATAACTATGGCTACACCTTC
CATHNYGYTF
>NA|TRBJ1-1|TRBV11-3|NA
TGTGCCAGCAGCTGGGGGGTACACACTGAAGCTTTCTTT
CASSWGVHTEAFF